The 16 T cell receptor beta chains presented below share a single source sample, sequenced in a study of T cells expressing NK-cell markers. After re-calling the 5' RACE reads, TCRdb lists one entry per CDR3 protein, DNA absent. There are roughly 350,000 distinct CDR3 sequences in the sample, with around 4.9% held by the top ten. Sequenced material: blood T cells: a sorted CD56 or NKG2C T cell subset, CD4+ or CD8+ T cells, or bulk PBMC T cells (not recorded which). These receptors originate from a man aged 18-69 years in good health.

CDR3 region: CASGTGGPTYEQYF. The chain employs TRBV27 and TRBJ2-7; with no DNA, the TCRdb D assignment of TRBD2 cannot be verified. The CDR3 length is 14 residues. Germline V gene data show CDR1 as MNHEY and CDR2 as SMNVEV (reference sequence).

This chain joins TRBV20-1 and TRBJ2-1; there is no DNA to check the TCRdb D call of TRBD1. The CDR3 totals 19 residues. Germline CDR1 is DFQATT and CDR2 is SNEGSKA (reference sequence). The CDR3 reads CSAREKGRGQFGSYNEQFF.

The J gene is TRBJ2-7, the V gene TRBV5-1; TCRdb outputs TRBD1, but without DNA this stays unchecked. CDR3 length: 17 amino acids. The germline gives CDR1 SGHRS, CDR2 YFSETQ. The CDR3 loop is CASTLYPGTESSYEQYF.

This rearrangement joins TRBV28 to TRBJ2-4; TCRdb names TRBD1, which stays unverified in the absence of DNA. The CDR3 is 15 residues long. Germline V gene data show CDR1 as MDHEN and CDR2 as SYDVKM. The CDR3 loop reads CASRETGAGKNIQYF.

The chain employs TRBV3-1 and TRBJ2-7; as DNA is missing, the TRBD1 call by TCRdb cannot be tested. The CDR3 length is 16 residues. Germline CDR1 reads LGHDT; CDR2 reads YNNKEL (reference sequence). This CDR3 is CASSPISGTGLNEQYF.

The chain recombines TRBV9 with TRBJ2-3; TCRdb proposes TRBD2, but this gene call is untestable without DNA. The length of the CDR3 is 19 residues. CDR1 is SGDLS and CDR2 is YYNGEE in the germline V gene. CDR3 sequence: CASSPTSGGAGGSTDTQYF.

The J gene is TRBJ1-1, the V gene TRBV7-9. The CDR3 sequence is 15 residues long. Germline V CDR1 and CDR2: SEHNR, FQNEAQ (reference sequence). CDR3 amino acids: CASSFAGASNTEAFF.

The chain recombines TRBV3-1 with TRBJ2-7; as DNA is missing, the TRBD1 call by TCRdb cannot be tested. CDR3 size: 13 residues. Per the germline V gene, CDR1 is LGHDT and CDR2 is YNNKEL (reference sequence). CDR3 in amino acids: CASSQVQGNEQYF.

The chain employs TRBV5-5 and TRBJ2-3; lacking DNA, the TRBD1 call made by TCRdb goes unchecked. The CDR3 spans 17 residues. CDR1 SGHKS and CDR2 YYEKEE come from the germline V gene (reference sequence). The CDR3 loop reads CASSPVPGGTSTDTQYF.

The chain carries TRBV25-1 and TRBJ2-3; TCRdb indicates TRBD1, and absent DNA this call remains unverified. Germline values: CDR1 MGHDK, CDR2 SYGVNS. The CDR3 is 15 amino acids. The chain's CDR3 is CASSEAGGFTDTQYF. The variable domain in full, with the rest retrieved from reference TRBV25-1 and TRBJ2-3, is EADIYQTPRYLVIGTGKKITLECSQTMGHDKMYWYQQDPGMELHLIHYSYGVNSTEKGDLSSESTVSRIRTEHFPLTLESARPSHTSQYLCASSEAGGFTDTQYFGPGTRLTVL.

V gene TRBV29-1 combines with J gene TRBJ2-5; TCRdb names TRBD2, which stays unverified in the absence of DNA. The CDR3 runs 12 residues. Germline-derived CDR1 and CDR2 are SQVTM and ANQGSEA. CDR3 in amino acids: CSAASGPETQYF.

The CDR3 reads CASSLDRKWFQYF. V usage is TRBV11-2 and J usage is TRBJ2-4. CDR1 is SGHAT, CDR2 FQNNGV, per germline. CDR3 length: 13 amino acids.

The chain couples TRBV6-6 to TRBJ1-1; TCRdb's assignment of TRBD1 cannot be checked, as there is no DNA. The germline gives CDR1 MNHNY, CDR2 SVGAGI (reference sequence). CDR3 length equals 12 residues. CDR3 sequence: CASTDPAREAFF.

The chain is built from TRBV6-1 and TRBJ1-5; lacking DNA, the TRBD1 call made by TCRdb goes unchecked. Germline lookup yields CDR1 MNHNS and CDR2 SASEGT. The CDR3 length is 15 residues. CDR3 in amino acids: CASSVQGGSNQPQHF.

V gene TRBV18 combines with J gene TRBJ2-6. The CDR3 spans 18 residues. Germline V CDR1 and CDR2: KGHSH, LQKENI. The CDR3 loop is CASSRSGTSDAGANVLTF.

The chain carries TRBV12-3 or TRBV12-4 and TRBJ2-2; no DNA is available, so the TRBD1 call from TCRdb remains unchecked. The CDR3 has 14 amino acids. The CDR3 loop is CASSLVQGAGELFF.